The 7 T cell receptor beta chains given below trace back to one sample, sequenced in a study of resident and recirculating memory T cells in vitiligo. Clones were read by immunoSEQ multiplex PCR, and TCRdb kept only the in-frame ones, dropping some. The table includes around 38,000 clones, about 90% detected once. Sequences were obtained from blood. These receptors were taken from a male donor with vitiligo.

The V and J genes are TRBV25-1 and TRBJ2-6; D remains ambiguous. Germline CDR1 and CDR2: MGHDK and SYGVNS. The CDR3 is 13 residues long. Trimming stripped 6 bases from V and 0 bases from J, with 3 bases between. The CDR3 loop reads CASSLSGANVLTF. CDR3 nucleotide sequence: TGTGCCAGCAGCCTCTCTGGGGCCAACGTCCTGACTTTC.

V and J are TRBV27 and TRBJ2-1, with TRBD2 matching 8 bases. Trimming removed 5 bases from V and 4 bases from J; junction bases left unmatched: 4. CDR3 size: 14 residues. The germline V gene has CDR1 MNHEY and CDR2 SMNVEV (reference sequence). Here the CDR3 DNA reads TGTGCCAGCAGTACCGGGGGGGCGTACAATGAGCAGTTCTTC. It codes for CASSTGGAYNEQFF.

V and J are TRBV5-6 and TRBJ2-1; 15 nucleotides agree with TRBD2. CDR3 length: 15 residues. V trimming: 5 bases; J trimming: 10 bases; junction bases outside the gene matches: 7. Germline values: CDR1 SGHDT, CDR2 YYEEEE. The CDR3 DNA reads TGTGCCAGCAGAGGGACTAGCGGGGGGTCTACGGAGCAGTTCTTC. Residues: CASRGTSGGSTEQFF. The entire variable domain, with the rest obtained from reference TRBV5-6 and TRBJ2-1, is as follows: DAGVTQSPTHLIKTRGQQVTLRCSPKSGHDTVSWYQQALGQGPQFIFQYYEEEERQRGNFPDRFSGHQFPNYSSELNVNALLLGDSALYLCASRGTSGGSTEQFFGPGTRLTVL.

CDR3 in amino acids: CAWNGAGAGNSPLHF. The CDR3 DNA reads TGTGCCTGGAACGGGGCAGGGGCCGGGAATTCACCCCTCCACTTT. The chain combines TRBV30 with TRBJ1-6; D may be TRBD1 (6 bases). Germline CDR1 is GTSNPN and CDR2 is SVGIG (reference sequence). The CDR3 totals 15 residues. Deletions cut 4 bases from V and 7 bases from J, with 17 bases between.

This clone was observed a single time. This chain joins TRBV7-9 and TRBJ2-5, with no clear D. The CDR3 length is 12 residues. Germline V gene data show CDR1 as SEHNR and CDR2 as FQNEAQ (reference sequence). The ends were cut back, 8 bases at V and 5 bases at J, with 12 bases in the middle. The CDR3 nucleotides read TGTGCCAGCGGATTACTGGAGGAGACCCAGTACTTC. Protein sequence: CASGLLEETQYF.

The chain carries TRBV2 and TRBJ2-7; 8 positions agree with TRBD2. The germline CDR1 and CDR2 sequences are SNHLY and FYNNEI. V trimming: 4 bases; J trimming: 2 bases; junction bases outside the gene matches: 7. The CDR3 has 15 amino acids. CDR3 region: CASSGVGLDAYEQYF. Written as DNA, the CDR3 is TGTGCCAGCAGTGGTGTGGGACTAGATGCCTACGAGCAGTACTTC.

The chain employs TRBV19 and TRBJ1-1, with D tentatively TRBD1 (5 bases). V dropped 3 bases and J dropped 1 base, with 9 bases sitting between them. This CDR3 is built from 14 residues. Germline values: CDR1 LNHDA, CDR2 SQIVND (reference sequence). The CDR3 region has the DNA TGTGCCAGTAGTATCGGGGGACGGAACACTGAAGCTTTCTTT. It encodes CASSIGGRNTEAFF.